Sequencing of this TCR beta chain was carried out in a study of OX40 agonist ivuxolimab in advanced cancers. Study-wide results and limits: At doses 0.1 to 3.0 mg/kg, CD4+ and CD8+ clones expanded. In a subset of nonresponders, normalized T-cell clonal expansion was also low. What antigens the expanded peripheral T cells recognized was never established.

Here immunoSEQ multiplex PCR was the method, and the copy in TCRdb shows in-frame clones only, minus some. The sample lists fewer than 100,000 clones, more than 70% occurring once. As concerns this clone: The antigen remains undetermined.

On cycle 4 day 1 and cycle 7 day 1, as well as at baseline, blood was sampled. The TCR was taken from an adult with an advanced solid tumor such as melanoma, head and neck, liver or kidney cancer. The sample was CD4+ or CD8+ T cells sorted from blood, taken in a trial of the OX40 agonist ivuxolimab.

The DNA of the CDR3 is TGCGCCAGCAGCTCTGGACAGGGGTGGGATACGCAGTATTTT. It translates to CASSSGQGWDTQYF. The chain has TRBV5-1 and TRBJ2-3, with 9 bases that match TRBD1. V shed 3 bases, J shed 6 bases, and the junction held 5 bases outside the gene matches. CDR3 length equals 14 residues. Germline assignment: CDR1 SGHRS and CDR2 YFSETQ. The full variable domain, completed using reference TRBV5-1 and TRBJ2-3, is KAGVTQTPRYLIKTRGQQVTLSCSPISGHRSVSWYQQTPGQGLQFLFEYFSETQRNKGNFPGRFSGRQFSNSRSEMNVSTLELGDSALYLCASSSGQGWDTQYFGPGTRLTVL.